The text below deals with one T cell receptor (beta chain). Its antigen remains unidentified. No per-base quality is available; no much larger clone lies one base away. This sample stems from a study of shared clonotypes between healthy human individuals (dated by TCRdb to the early 2020s). With respect to the entire study: The cohort included three men and a couple of women between 18 and 49 years of age. Per donor, three plates each were used for CD4 naive and CD4 memory, two for CD8 naive, and one for CD8 memory. To estimate repertoire size and how much clonotypes are shared between individuals, the study performed deep sequencing of blood TCR repertoires from roughly five healthy adults. To increase sequencing depth and limit assay-specific biases, different laboratories used diverse techniques to prepare libraries and sequence TCR repertoires. Between about 0.9 and 10 billion PBMCs per donor were obtained by leukapheresis. Paper-wide results and their limitations: Because the study included a small number of donors, the genetic and exposure-history diversity represented was limited. Based on pairwise subsampling, the degree of clonotype sharing among donors was expected to be affected by sequencing depth. Naive subsets generally had larger estimated clonotype richness than memory subsets did. Compared with non-shared clonotypes, clonotypes shared by all four sorted-subset donors had higher generation probabilities. Sampling was restricted to blood, and TCR repertoires in tissue are likely to differ from TCR repertoires in blood. Incomplete sequencing was indicated by rarefaction of sorted-subset datasets, despite the large sequencing depth. Approximately 5% of naive CD4, around 3.5% of naive CD8, approximately 2.2% of memory CD4, and about 0.4% of memory CD8 clonotypes were shared across four donors.

The donors were healthy, HIV-negative adults who had no recently reported acute infections or vaccinations. Every donor was a Caucasian adult living in Nashville, Tennessee, USA. Magnetic negative selection was used to enrich CD4+ T cells, after which naive cells were positively selected on CD45RA and the negative fraction became the memory subset. Blood was collected by leukapheresis, and PBMCs were isolated by Ficoll-Histopaque density gradient centrifugation and then cryopreserved in liquid nitrogen vapor phase. Purity and quantity of every magnetically sorted T cell population were checked by analytical flow cytometry. Each sorted fraction had its genomic DNA isolated and then quantified by UV absorbance on a Nanodrop 2000c. Unmatched junction bases come to 2, with V trimmed by 3 bases and J by 5 bases. Based on the germline V gene, the CDR1 and CDR2 sequences are SGHTA and FQGNSA. The cysteine opens and the phenylalanine closes a CDR3 of 14 amino acids. Just the 42-base CDR3 DNA is kept, in frame starting at base 1.

Using the deep immunoSEQ assay, multiplex PCR amplified TCR CDR3 regions from genomic DNA. Extracted genomic DNA from each cell subset was distributed evenly across all wells of several immunoSEQ 96-well plates, and each plate was treated as a replicate. For sorted subsets, 200 to 250 ng genomic DNA, equal to 30,000 to 35,000 T cell genomes, was loaded into each replicate PCR. The purified libraries were quantified using a Qubit 3.0 fluorometer, sized with a Bioanalyzer 2100, and then quantified again using the KAPA Library Quantification kit. Every immunoSEQ 96-well plate was sequenced on a dedicated single-read 150-cycle Illumina NextSeq 550 flow cell. The paper's data handling went like this. Because the immunoSEQ output held only junctional sequences and lacked quality scores, the filtering could not match the filtering applied to full-length reads. To assign V/J genes and CDR3, sequences were annotated using PyIR, a Python wrapper for IgBLAST v1.9, with IMGT germline references. Reads were removed for weak V/J assignments (E-value above 1e-6), missing CDR3, stop codons, out-of-frame junctions, or ambiguous translated residues. V3J clonotypes were defined by identical inferred V gene, J gene, and CDR3 amino acid sequence. Percentage overlap between repertoires was computed as shared unique clonotypes divided by the size of the smaller repertoire. Richness of each repertoire was evaluated using RTK rarefaction, the Chao1 estimator, and Recon v2.1 estimates of unobserved clonotypes. Generation probabilities were computed with OLGA for all TCRbeta clonotypes obtained by the gDNA method from several donors. What TCRdb holds here is the immuneACCESS table cut down to in-frame rearrangements. Part of the clones is not present; checked against another copy, under half of the missing clones reflect an unresolved V gene, and the others are unexplained. That table supplies the V and J calls and clone size; D and trimming were determined from the DNA. The sample records a few hundred thousand clones, around 74% of which are singletons. The ten largest account for approximately 10% of the sample.

This clonotype was sampled from a man younger than 45 in good health. The rearranged segments are TRBV7-2 and TRBJ1-4; 8 junctional bases match TRBD1. What was sequenced was memory CD4+ T cells sorted from blood. Taken with the paper, the label for cell subset or site translates to: CD45RA-negative fraction. The bases read TGTGCCAGCAGCTTCGACAGGGGCAATGAAAAACTGTTTTTT. It codes for CASSFDRGNEKLFF.